Listed below are T cell receptor beta chains from one sample, sequenced in a study of beta chain features in type 1 diabetes. TCRdb's table, derived via immunoSEQ multiplex PCR, lists solely in-frame clones and lacks some. The sample has over 150,000 clones, approximately 13% seen once. Sequenced: central memory CD4+ T cells from blood. Receptor source: a woman between 18 and 29 years old in good health. Both conserved end residues are part of each CDR3. Each record gives: J gene, D gene, clone size, V gene, CDR3 DNA, CDR3 protein. The D gene is left open where the match is weak. Clone size is not always given. Where it is, it says once, few, many or a class for expanded clones.

>TRBJ2-2|NA|few|TRBV28
TGTGCCAGCAGTCTTAGACAAGCGAACACCGGGGAGCTGTTTTTT
CASSLRQANTGELFF
>TRBJ1-2|TRBD1|NA|TRBV19
TGTGCCAGTAGTATGACAGGGTCCTATGGCTACACCTTC
CASSMTGSYGYTF
>TRBJ2-1|TRBD2|NA|TRBV30
TGTGCCTGGAGTGTACTGAGCGGGAGGCGGAATGAGCAGTTCTTC
CAWSVLSGRRNEQFF
>TRBJ1-2|TRBD1|NA|TRBV29-1
TGCAGCGCAGCCGACAGGGGGCATGGCTACACCTTC
CSAADRGHGYTF
>TRBJ1-4|TRBD1|many|TRBV7-2
TGTGCCAGCAGCTTAGTGGCAGGGGGCGAAAAACTGTTTTTT
CASSLVAGGEKLFF
>TRBJ1-2|NA|NA|TRBV7-2
TGTGCCAGCAGCTCTGGACAGCTAAACTATGGCTACACCTTC
CASSSGQLNYGYTF
>TRBJ1-1|TRBD1|NA|TRBV28
TGTGCCAGCAGTTTTGGGGGACAGAGGATCACTGAAGCTTTCTTT
CASSFGGQRITEAFF
>TRBJ2-3|TRBD2|NA|TRBV29-1
TGCAGCGCCCTAGCGGGGCGGACGGATACGCAGTATTTT
CSALAGRTDTQYF
>TRBJ2-1|TRBD1|NA|TRBV30
TGTGCCTGGGGACCGGACAGGGAAAACAATGAGCAGTTCTTC
CAWGPDRENNEQFF
>TRBJ2-7|NA|NA|TRBV9
TGTGCCAGCAGCGCCGGGACTCCACCCTACGAGCAGTACTTC
CASSAGTPPYEQYF
>TRBJ1-3|TRBD1|once|TRBV6-5
TGTGCCAGCAGTTTACAGGGGGCATCTGGAAACACCATATATTTT
CASSLQGASGNTIYF
>TRBJ1-1|NA|many|TRBV29-1
TGCAGCGTTCGCCTACCCAAGGGGTTGAACACTGAAGCTTTCTTT
CSVRLPKGLNTEAFF
>TRBJ1-5|NA|few|TRBV18
TGTGCCAGCTCACCGGGGCAGGAGAGAGCCCAGCATTTT
CASSPGQERAQHF
>TRBJ1-2|NA|NA|TRBV6-1
TGTGCCAGCGTGGAGAACTATGGCTACACCTTC
CASVENYGYTF
>TRBJ2-7|TRBD1|NA|TRBV5-4
TGTGCCAGCAGCTTCCGGACAGGGGGCTCCTACGAGCAGTACTTC
CASSFRTGGSYEQYF
>TRBJ1-1|NA|NA|TRBV10-1
TGCGCCAGCAGTGAAGTTGGGGCATCTCGCGGCACTGAAGCTTTCTTT
CASSEVGASRGTEAFF
>TRBJ1-1|TRBD1|many|TRBV19
TGTGCCAGTAGAAGACAGGGATTGAACACTGAAGCTTTCTTT
CASRRQGLNTEAFF
>TRBJ2-7|TRBD2|NA|TRBV15
TGTGCCACCCGAGGACTAGCGACCTCCTACGAGCAGTACTTC
CATRGLATSYEQYF
>TRBJ2-2|TRBD1|few|TRBV15
TGTGCCACCAGCAGAGCGACAGGGGTAGACACCGGGGAGCTGTTTTTT
CATSRATGVDTGELFF
>TRBJ2-3|TRBD2|NA|TRBV25-1
TGTGCCAGCAGTGGTCCCCGACTAGCGCCTAGCACAGATACGCAGTATTTT
CASSGPRLAPSTDTQYF
>TRBJ2-2|NA|few|TRBV2
TGTGCCAGCAGTGTTCTCCGGCCGGGCGGGGAGCTGTTTTTT
CASSVLRPGGELFF
>TRBJ2-4|TRBD2|few|TRBV4-2
TGTGCCAGCAGCCAAGGCTCTAGCGGGCTCTACATTCAGTACTTC
CASSQGSSGLYIQYF
>TRBJ1-2|NA|NA|TRBV5-6
TGTGCCAGCAGCTTTACGGGACTCTATGGCTACACCTTC
CASSFTGLYGYTF
>TRBJ2-1|NA|NA|TRBV29-1
TGCAGCGCCCTGGTCGGGTTGGACAATGAGCAGTTCTTC
CSALVGLDNEQFF
>TRBJ2-1|TRBD2|few|TRBV4-2
TGTGCCAGCAGCCAAGAGGTTAGCGGGGTCCCCCCCCTACCTAAGGATGAGCAGTTCTTC
CASSQEVSGVPPLPKDEQFF
>TRBJ1-5|NA|few|TRBV5-1
TGCGCCAGCAGCGAGGGGGTTGATCAGCCCCAGCATTTT
CASSEGVDQPQHF
>TRBJ2-7|TRBD2|NA|TRBV28
TGTGCCAGCAGCGGACTAGCGGGGCTGGCATACGAGCAGTACTTC
CASSGLAGLAYEQYF
>TRBJ2-3|NA|once|TRBV27
TGTGCCAGCACCCACGCGGAACTTCCCACAGATACGCAGTATTTT
CASTHAELPTDTQYF
>TRBJ2-7|NA|NA|TRBV28
TGTGCCAGCAGCCAGCCCTCAGGCGCCTACGAGCAGTACTTC
CASSQPSGAYEQYF
>TRBJ1-1|NA|many|TRBV9
TGTGCCAGCAACATAGGACAGAACACTGAAGCTTTCTTT
CASNIGQNTEAFF
>TRBJ2-1|NA|many|TRBV28
TGTGCCAGCAGCGCCCTTCGGACAATAAGGGCCAATGAGCAGTTCTTC
CASSALRTIRANEQFF
>TRBJ2-2|NA|NA|TRBV27
TGTGCCAGCAGTTTGAGGGCACCAAATACCGGGGAGCTGTTTTTT
CASSLRAPNTGELFF
>TRBJ1-2|NA|NA|TRBV7-8
TGTGCCAGGGGAGAGGGACTCTATGGCTACACCTTC
CARGEGLYGYTF
>TRBJ2-7|TRBD1|NA|TRBV6-5
TGTGCCAGCAGAATCCGGGACAGGGGGGCCTACGAGCAGTACTTC
CASRIRDRGAYEQYF
>TRBJ2-5|TRBD1|NA|TRBV19
TGTGCCAGTGGACCGGGACAGGGTGACGGCTTCGGGACCCAGTACTTC
CASGPGQGDGFGTQYF
>TRBJ2-1|TRBD2|NA|TRBV7-2
TGTGCCAGCAGCTTAGAAACGTTGGCGGGAGGGAAAAGAAATGAGCAGTTCTTC
CASSLETLAGGKRNEQFF
>TRBJ1-1|TRBD1|few|TRBV6-4
TGTGCCAGCATTGCCGGGACAGGGAACACTGAAGCTTTCTTT
CASIAGTGNTEAFF
>TRBJ2-2|NA|few|TRBV6-1
TGTGCCAGCAGGCAGTTTGGGGCTTACACCGGGGAGCTGTTTTTT
CASRQFGAYTGELFF
>TRBJ2-5|NA|few|TRBV14
TGTGCCAGCAGCCAAGAGCGGGGGCGGAGGTTAGAGACCCAGTACTTC
CASSQERGRRLETQYF
>TRBJ2-7|NA|NA|TRBV10-3
TGTGCCATCAGTGTCGGCGGGACCTACGAGCAGTACTTC
CAISVGGTYEQYF
>TRBJ1-4|NA|few|TRBV10-3
TGTGCCATCAGTGACCTGGGGGGGCGAGAGGAAAAACTGTTTTTT
CAISDLGGREEKLFF
>TRBJ1-2|NA|few|TRBV15
TGTGCCACCAGCAGGGGAAGACAGGAGGTCGGGTATGGCTACACCTTC
CATSRGRQEVGYGYTF
>TRBJ2-1|TRBD2|few|TRBV29-1
TGCAGCGTTCCGGGACTAGCGGTATACAATGAGCAGTTCTTC
CSVPGLAVYNEQFF
>TRBJ1-1|NA|few|TRBV30
TGTGCCTGGAGTCCAGGACAGAGGAACACTGAAGCTTTCTTT
CAWSPGQRNTEAFF